These 21 T cell receptor beta chains share one sample of origin, sequenced in a study of T cell repertoires in aging, cancer and after chemotherapy. The template was genomic DNA from peripheral blood, not RNA. Multiplex touch-down PCR with TRB-A/B primers amplified rearranged V-D-J TRB sequences. One entry per CDR3 protein results from TCRdb running MiXCR on the multiplex PCR reads. Seen here are approximately 3,100 distinct CDR3 sequences, approximately 24% observed once, and the top ten hold around an eighth. Sequenced sample: blood. The receptor source for this set is a human donor with a solid tumor.

This clonotype was recorded a few times. The V gene is TRBV20-1, the J gene TRBJ2-3; no definite D call. The V gene lost 5 bases and the J gene lost 4 bases, with 7 bases spanning the gap. CDR3 length equals 11 residues. From germline, CDR1 is DFQATT and CDR2 SNEGSKA (reference sequence). DNA for the CDR3: TGCAGTGCTCGTAGGGCAGATACGCAGTATTTT. Its protein product is CSARRADTQYF.

This clonotype was observed a single time. A much larger clone differs by one base, so this may be a read error. The chain is built from TRBV5-1 and TRBJ2-3; D gene uncertain. Germline V gene sequence: CDR1 SGHRS, CDR2 YFSETQ. The CDR3 spans 18 residues. CDR3 loop: CASSLGYIPGRRTDTHYF. In DNA form, the CDR3 reads TGCGCCAGCAGCTTGGGCTATATTCCGGGCAGACGCACAGATACGCACTATTTT.

V is TRBV28 and J is TRBJ2-7; D is ambiguous. The length of the CDR3 is 13 residues. V was clipped by 2 bases and J by 5 bases, with 10 bases between them. The germline CDR1 and CDR2 sequences are MDHEN and SYDVKM. The CDR3 region is CASSLTRRNEQYF. The CDR3 DNA reads as TGTGCCAGCAGTTTAACCCGAAGGAACGAGCAGTACTTC. Complete variable domain (other parts from reference TRBV28 and TRBJ2-7): DVKVTQSSRYLVKRTGEKVFLECVQDMDHENMFWYRQDPGLGLRLIYFSYDVKMKEKGDIPEGYSVSREKKERFSLILESASTNQTSMYLCASSLTRRNEQYFGPGTRLTVT.

This clonotype has just a few counts. The V gene is TRBV6-4, the J gene TRBJ1-5; a possible D gene is TRBD1 (6 bases). The CDR3 runs to 16 residues. Germline lookup yields CDR1 MRHNA and CDR2 SNTAGT. Trimming shortened V by 2 bases and J by 2 bases, and 13 bases separated the two germline ends. The CDR3 reads CASSDLRGGGNQPQHF. CDR3 in DNA: TGTGCCAGCAGTGACCTTAGGGGGGGGGGCAATCAGCCCCAGCATTTT.

This clonotype counts as medium-sized. V usage is TRBV6-5 and J usage is TRBJ1-2; D not certain. The V end was cut by 6 bases, the J end by 2 bases, with 13 bases between. Germline V gene data show CDR1 as MNHEY and CDR2 as SVGAGI. The CDR3 loop spans 14 amino acids. The DNA for the CDR3 is TGTGCCAGCAGCCCGAGGGCTCCCAACTATGGCTACACCTTC. It encodes CASSPRAPNYGYTF.

The rearrangement uses TRBV5-5 and TRBJ2-1; 7 nucleotides match TRBD2. The CDR3 spans 16 residues. The trim removed 3 bases at V and 3 bases at J, leaving 9 bases unmatched. Germline lookup yields CDR1 SGHKS and CDR2 YYEKEE (reference sequence). This CDR3 is CASSWGGGGDYNEQFF. CDR3 sequence (DNA): TGTGCCAGCAGCTGGGGGGGGGGGGGGGACTACAATGAGCAGTTCTTC.

The rearrangement links TRBV12-3 or TRBV12-4 to TRBJ2-6, with D perhaps TRBD1 or TRBD2 (5 bases each). The CDR3 contains 18 residues. V gave up 1 base and J gave up 0 bases, with 13 bases separating them. CDR3 in amino acids: CASSLVLGTSSGANVLTF. For the CDR3, the DNA is TGTGCCAGCAGTTTAGTACTAGGGACCAGCTCTGGGGCCAACGTCCTGACTTTC.

In its sample, this clonotype ranks as medium-sized. The chain has TRBV6-5 and TRBJ1-6, with a tentative D call TRBD1 (5 bases). Germline lookup yields CDR1 MNHEY and CDR2 SVGAGI. V was cut by 6 bases and J by 3 bases, with 15 bases left in between. This CDR3 region has 16 residues. The CDR3 loop is CASSGFRDGYNSPLHF. In nucleotides, the CDR3 is TGTGCCAGCAGCGGCTTCCGGGACGGCTATAATTCACCCCTCCACTTT.

This clonotype is large by share. The CDR3 DNA is TGTGCCAGCAGTCCACTCGGGGCGGGTGAGCAGTTCTTC. It yields the protein CASSPLGAGEQFF. V usage is TRBV12-3 or TRBV12-4 and J usage is TRBJ2-1; D is tentatively TRBD1 or TRBD2 (5 bases each). Trimming removed 5 bases from V and 9 bases from J, with 14 bases in between. CDR3 size: 13 residues.

This clonotype is medium-sized. The V gene is TRBV14, the J gene TRBJ2-2; no definite D call. CDR1 is SGHDN, CDR2 FVKESK, per germline. The ends were cut back, 3 bases at V and 4 bases at J, with 12 bases in the middle. The CDR3 sequence is 15 residues long. The chain's CDR3 is CASSQVGRFTGELFF. The CDR3 coding sequence is TGTGCCAGCAGCCAGGTCGGCAGATTCACCGGGGAGCTGTTTTTT.

By frequency in the sample, this clonotype is medium-sized. The V and J genes are TRBV6-5 and TRBJ1-2, with 7 bases that match TRBD1. This CDR3 is 13 amino acids long. Germline loops: CDR1 MNHEY, CDR2 SVGAGI. With V trimmed by 5 bases and J by 8 bases, 8 bases remained unmatched. In nucleotides, the CDR3 is TGTGCCAGCAGTCCCAGACAGGGCGGCGGCTACACCTTC. This translates into CASSPRQGGGYTF.

This clonotype is medium-sized in the sample. The chain couples TRBV27 to TRBJ2-7, with D unclear. Trimming stripped 2 bases from V and 3 bases from J, with 14 bases between. The CDR3 consists of 15 residues. Per the germline V gene, CDR1 is MNHEY and CDR2 is SMNVEV (reference sequence). The CDR3 protein is CASSLGVRTGYEQYF. The DNA of the CDR3 is TGTGCCAGCAGTTTAGGCGTGAGAACCGGCTACGAGCAGTACTTC.

Relative to its sample, this clonotype is medium-sized. The J gene is TRBJ1-1, the V gene TRBV10-3; 8 positions match TRBD1. This CDR3 comprises 14 residues. The V gene's germline CDR1 is ENHRY and CDR2 SYGVKD. V lost 9 bases, J lost 3 bases, and 9 bases stayed unmatched. In DNA, the CDR3 is TGTGCCATTAAGGCCCAGGGGGCCGACACTGAAGCTTTCTTT. Translation gives CAIKAQGADTEAFF.

V usage is TRBV5-3 and J usage is TRBJ2-3; 12 nucleotides align to TRBD2. TRBV5-3 has ORF status, its function being uncertain. Trimming at V came to 4 bases and at J to 5 bases, leaving 11 bases not matched to a gene. This CDR3 has 17 amino acids. The CDR3 bases are TGTGCCAGAAGCGGGATGCCTAGCGGGGGGGAGAGAGATACGCAGTATTTT. Its translation is CARSGMPSGGERDTQYF.

This clonotype is judged medium-sized (0.01 to 0.1%). The chain has TRBV5-5 and TRBJ2-2; unclear D gene. The germline V gene encodes CDR1 SGHKS and CDR2 YYEKEE (reference sequence). The V end lost 0 bases, the J end lost 7 bases, and 7 bases lay between the germline ends. The CDR3 is made up of 13 amino acids. CDR3 in DNA: TGTGCCAGCAGCTTGGGGCGCCACGGGGAGCTGTTTTTT. Translating gives CASSLGRHGELFF.

Sample share makes this clonotype medium-sized (0.01 to 0.1%). The V and J genes are TRBV20-1 and TRBJ2-1; D not certain. The germline CDR1 and CDR2 sequences are DFQATT and SNEGSKA (reference sequence). This CDR3 is built from 13 residues. V lost 5 bases and J lost 9, with 17 bases in between. For the CDR3, the DNA is TGCAGTGCTTATGGGCCCGGACGTAGTGAGCAGTTCTTC. This gives the protein CSAYGPGRSEQFF.

This clonotype counts as medium-sized. The rearrangement joins TRBV6-2 or TRBV6-3 to TRBJ2-7; tentative D call: TRBD1 (5 bases). The V gene's germline CDR1 is MNHEY and CDR2 SVGEGT. This CDR3 region has 14 residues. Trimming left V 2 bases short and J 6 bases short, with 14 bases between. CDR3 DNA: TGTGCCAGCAGTTACCATCAGGGCCTGGTCGAGCAGTACTTC. Its protein product is CASSYHQGLVEQYF.

By frequency in the sample, this clonotype is medium-sized. The CDR3 region is CASSFRRQARYGYTF. The DNA of the CDR3 is TGTGCCAGCAGTTTCAGGAGGCAAGCCCGGTATGGCTACACCTTC. This sequence joins TRBV7-9 and TRBJ1-2; D not certain. Germline-derived CDR1 and CDR2 are SEHNR and FQNEAQ (reference sequence). The CDR3 covers 15 residues. The V and J ends lost 6 bases and 5 bases respectively, with 19 bases between them.

This clonotype was observed a single time. V gene TRBV6-2 or TRBV6-3 combines with J gene TRBJ1-6; 9 bases map to TRBD1. The V segment lost 5 bases and the J segment 0 bases; nucleotides outside the gene matches: 11. This CDR3 has 19 amino acids. Germline V lookup: CDR1 MNHEY, CDR2 SVGEGT. DNA of the CDR3: TGTGCCAGCAGTGGATCCCGGGACAGGGCAAGCTCCTATAATTCACCCCTCCACTTT. Amino acids: CASSGSRDRASSYNSPLHF.

This clonotype is deemed medium-sized (0.01 to 0.1%). This chain uses TRBV18 with TRBJ1-2; 7 bases fit TRBD1. Germline CDR1 and CDR2: KGHSH and LQKENI. The CDR3 has 14 amino acids. V shed 2 bases and J 3 bases; nucleotides not matched to a gene: 3. CDR3 nucleotides: TGTGCCAGCTCACCAGGGCAGGGGGACTATGGCTACACCTTC. It codes for CASSPGQGDYGYTF. The full variable domain, in which reference TRBV18 and TRBJ1-2 provide the parts outside the CDR3, is NAGVMQNPRHLVRRRGQEARLRCSPMKGHSHVYWYRQLPEEGLKFMVYLQKENIIDESGMPKERFSAEFPKEGPSILRIQQVVRGDSAAYFCASSPGQGDYGYTFGSGTRLTVV.

In its sample, this clonotype ranks as medium-sized (0.01 to 0.1%). V is TRBV29-1 and J is TRBJ1-1, with 7 bases aligning to TRBD1. The V and J ends lost 7 bases and 7 bases, in that order; junction bases with no gene match: 6. The CDR3 length is 11 residues. CDR1 and CDR2 (germline): SQVTM, ANQGSEA. The CDR3 sequence: CSEKQGIEAFF. The CDR3 DNA sequence: TGCAGCGAAAAACAGGGGATTGAAGCTTTCTTT.